A selection of T cell receptor beta chains follows, all from one sample in a study of shared clonotypes between healthy human individuals. Profiled with immunoSEQ multiplex PCR; TCRdb holds only in-frame clones, not every one. The sample contains almost 750,000 clones, approximately 72% of which appear only once. Sequencing used memory CD4+ T cells sorted from blood. The source of these receptors is a woman younger than 45 in good health. Each CDR3 is given with its conserved first and last residue. The order of the fields is CDR3 length, V gene, J gene, CDR3 protein.

16	TRBV9	TRBJ2-1	CASSVAEHGGQNEQFF
15	TRBV6-6	TRBJ2-1	CASSYSNSGINEQFF
17	TRBV5-1	TRBJ2-1	CASSLVPRDRGPREQFF
14	TRBV2	TRBJ2-7	CASSIESGPHEQYF
13	TRBV7-8	TRBJ2-7	CASSLDLLREQYF
15	TRBV7-2	TRBJ1-3	CASSLAASEWNTIYF
15	TRBV28	TRBJ2-3	CASSFPGGGTDTQYF
17	TRBV11-2	TRBJ2-7	CASSFGLAGRSSYEQYF
14	TRBV28	TRBJ1-5	CASSLSGWNQPQHF
15	TRBV7-3	TRBJ2-6	CASSPMGSGANVLTF
16	TRBV7-2	TRBJ2-5	CASSLVSFSGGETQYF
13	TRBV6-1	TRBJ1-2	CASSDKGWNGYTF
11	TRBV6-1	TRBJ2-5	CASRAIQTQYF
17	TRBV5-1	TRBJ1-1	CASSSDRTDYTGTEAFF
15	TRBV5-1	TRBJ1-3	CASSLGDRDGNTIYF
15	TRBV4-2	TRBJ1-1	CASSQPGQRNTEAFF
16	TRBV25-1	TRBJ2-7	CASTPNLEGQSYEQYF
14	TRBV18	TRBJ2-1	CASSSTSGSNEQFF
14	TRBV19	TRBJ1-5	CASMESQGYQPQHF
15	TRBV6-1	TRBJ2-5	CASSGGLADKETQYF
14	TRBV27	TRBJ1-2	CASGGGLINYGYTF
11	TRBV7-2	TRBJ2-1	CASSSEGGQFF
18	TRBV7-2	TRBJ2-3	CASSLTSSGSGATDTQYF
15	TRBV18	TRBJ2-2	CASSPLGQTTGELFF
16	TRBV27	TRBJ2-7	CASSLSQEEGYYEQYF
14	TRBV15	TRBJ2-7	CATRSGGASYEQYF
13	TRBV5-5	TRBJ2-4	CASSFWPENIQYF
15	TRBV5-4	TRBJ1-4	CASSPGTVNNEKLFF
14	TRBV7-2	-	CASSTNRGPYEQYF
16	TRBV28	TRBJ1-3	CASSLRQGPIGNTIYF
13	TRBV7-9	TRBJ1-2	CASSLRDNYGYTF
16	TRBV4-1	TRBJ1-5	CASSPGQGSGNQPQHF
13	TRBV11-3	TRBJ1-1	CASSLYRDTEAFF
15	TRBV6-1	TRBJ2-7	CASTLHPGQGYEQYF
15	TRBV27	TRBJ2-1	CASSPGLTSYNEQFF
15	TRBV7-9	TRBJ1-2	CASSLVLGDIYGYTF
15	TRBV9	TRBJ1-2	CASSVVGGETYGYTF
15	TRBV28	TRBJ2-1	CASRGESSSYNEQFF
19	TRBV5-4	TRBJ2-2	CASSLGSSGRALNTGELFF
16	TRBV5-4	TRBJ1-5	CASSLGKGQSNQPQHF
15	TRBV5-1	TRBJ2-5	CASSLAGRNQETQYF
14	TRBV6-5	TRBJ1-2	CASSRGGAGYGYTF
14	TRBV5-4	TRBJ2-3	CASSLGLAGDTQYF
12	TRBV10-1	TRBJ1-5	CASSEGYQPQHF
13	TRBV2	TRBJ1-1	CASSTTGDTEAFF
14	TRBV5-1	-	CASSSGTETYEQYF
15	TRBV4-1	TRBJ2-7	CASSHPGLAHYEQYF
14	TRBV18	TRBJ1-1	CASSGPGTGDGAFF
15	TRBV6-5	TRBJ1-5	CASSTTGQGGQPQHF
15	TRBV2	TRBJ2-1	CASSRDRGVYNEQFF